These 22 T cell receptor beta chains were sequenced from one sample in a study of graft-versus-host responses after intestinal transplantation. Profiling relied on immunoSEQ multiplex PCR, and the TCRdb table lists in-frame clones only, not all of them. This sample carries 98,000 or so clones, about 82% of them seen once, and the ten largest clones take over 1.3%. The source material was PBMCs, sampled 255 days after intestinal transplant. These receptors came from a human patient who received an intestinal transplant, so some T cells may come from the graft donor.

V and J are TRBV6-1 and TRBJ1-2; no clear D. CDR1 is MNHNS and CDR2 is SASEGT in the germline V gene. CDR3 size: 10 residues. Trimming took 8 bases from V and 5 from J, leaving 6 bases between them. CDR3 amino acids: CASSLYGYTF. The CDR3 DNA reads TGTGCCAGCTCCTTGTATGGCTACACCTTC.

This chain joins TRBV30 and TRBJ2-1; the D is unclear. Germline loops: CDR1 GTSNPN, CDR2 SVGIG (reference sequence). CDR3 size: 16 residues. V was clipped by 3 bases and J by 9 bases, with 24 bases between them. The CDR3 reads CAWREALVTPTAEQFF. The CDR3 coding sequence is TGTGCCTGGAGGGAAGCCCTAGTCACCCCTACCGCTGAGCAGTTCTTC.

The genes are TRBV2 and TRBJ1-2; 7 bases line up with TRBD1. The CDR3 length is 12 residues. The J segment lost 4 bases and the V segment lost 7 bases, leaving 3 bases of the junction unmatched. Germline values: CDR1 SNHLY, CDR2 FYNNEI. The CDR3 nucleotides read TGTGCCAGCATAGACAGGGCCTATGGCTACACCTTC. It translates to CASIDRAYGYTF. The whole variable domain, filled in from reference TRBV2 and TRBJ1-2, reads EPEVTQTPSHQVTQMGQEVILRCVPISNHLYFYWYRQILGQKVEFLVSFYNNEISEKSEIFDDQFSVERPDGSNFTLKIRSTKLEDSAMYFCASIDRAYGYTFGSGTRLTVV.

This clone was observed once. The chain couples TRBV7-2 to TRBJ2-3; D is perhaps TRBD2 (7 bases). The CDR3 runs 14 residues. Trimming shortened V by 5 bases and J by 4 bases, and 13 bases separated the two germline ends. Per the germline V gene, CDR1 is SGHTA and CDR2 is FQGNSA. The CDR3 is CASSPGGGPDTQYF. CDR3 DNA: TGTGCCAGCAGCCCTGGGGGGGGGCCAGATACGCAGTATTTT.

The chain employs TRBV4-1 and TRBJ1-6; the D is unclear. Per the germline V gene, CDR1 is MGHRA and CDR2 is YSYEKL. V lost 4 bases to trimming and J lost 0 bases, with 4 bases between them. This CDR3 comprises 14 residues. The CDR3 region is CASSRSSYNSPLHF. DNA of the CDR3: TGCGCCAGCAGCCGAAGCTCCTATAATTCACCCCTCCACTTT.

The V call is TRBV18, the J call TRBJ2-6, with no clear D. The germline CDR1 and CDR2 sequences are KGHSH and LQKENI. The CDR3 sequence is 15 residues long. V lost 3 bases and J 0 bases, leaving 6 bases between the germline ends. CDR3 loop: CASSPLDSGANVLTF. The CDR3 nucleotides are TGTGCCAGCTCACCTTTAGACTCTGGGGCCAACGTCCTGACTTTC.

The chain has TRBV5-8 and TRBJ2-3; 14 bases are shared with TRBD2. This CDR3 comprises 15 residues. From germline, CDR1 is SGHTS and CDR2 YDEGEE. The ends lost 4 bases at V and 5 bases at J; junction bases unmatched: 3. CDR3 nucleotide sequence: TGTGCCAGCAGCCTGGGGACTAGCGGGGGAGATACGCAGTATTTT. This gives the protein CASSLGTSGGDTQYF. The variable domain in full, with the rest retrieved from reference TRBV5-8 and TRBJ2-3, is EAGVTQSPTHLIKTRGQQATLRCSPISGHTSVYWYQQALGLGLQFLLWYDEGEERNRGNFPPRFSGRQFPNYSSELNVNALELEDSALYLCASSLGTSGGDTQYFGPGTRLTVL.

The chain has TRBV29-1 and TRBJ2-1; TRBD2 agrees at 11 bases. Unmatched junction bases numbered 6, after V lost 7 bases and J lost 1 base. This CDR3 region has 15 residues. The germline CDR1 and CDR2 sequences are SQVTM and ANQGSEA. CDR3 loop: CSGSGGARSYNEQFF. Written as DNA, the CDR3 is TGCAGCGGTAGCGGGGGGGCCCGGTCCTACAATGAGCAGTTCTTC.

The chain joins TRBV14 to TRBJ1-5; D might be TRBD1 (5 bases). The germline V and J ends were trimmed by 4 bases and 4 bases, with 5 bases remaining between them. The CDR3 is 12 residues long. Germline CDR1 SGHDN, CDR2 FVKESK. DNA of the CDR3: TGTGCCAGCAGCCCAGGGAATCAGCCCCAGCATTTT. Encoded protein: CASSPGNQPQHF.

The chain joins TRBV19 to TRBJ1-1, with D perhaps TRBD1 (6 bases). Germline CDR1 is LNHDA and CDR2 is SQIVND (reference sequence). CDR3 length: 15 residues. V gave up 6 bases and J gave up 4 bases, with 18 bases separating them. CDR3 region: CASRPQGRFITEAFF. In DNA, the CDR3 is TGTGCCAGTAGGCCCCAGGGGCGTTTTATCACTGAAGCTTTCTTT.

This chain uses TRBV11-2 with TRBJ2-3; D is unresolved. The CDR3 loop spans 16 amino acids. Deletions cut 4 bases from V and 6 bases from J, with 20 bases between. Germline V CDR1 and CDR2: SGHAT, FQNNGV. In DNA form, the CDR3 reads TGTGCCAGCAGCTACTCCCTCTCTCCCTCTGGGGATACGCAGTATTTT. Its translation is CASSYSLSPSGDTQYF. The variable domain in full, with the rest retrieved from reference TRBV11-2 and TRBJ2-3, is EAGVAQSPRYKIIEKRQSVAFWCNPISGHATLYWYQQILGQGPKLLIQFQNNGVVDDSQLPKDRFSAERLKGVDSTLKIQPAKLEDSAVYLCASSYSLSPSGDTQYFGPGTRLTVL.

The chain has TRBV11-2 and TRBJ2-3, with TRBD2 as a possible D gene (6 bases). The CDR3 has 16 residues. V was trimmed by 3 bases and J by 8 bases, leaving 21 bases between them. Germline-derived CDR1 and CDR2 are SGHAT and FQNNGV. CDR3 region: CASSFYRTGPEGTQYF. The CDR3 DNA sequence: TGTGCCAGCAGCTTCTATCGGACCGGCCCGGAGGGTACGCAGTATTTT.

The chain uses TRBV5-6 and TRBJ1-1; D gene ambiguous. CDR3 size: 15 residues. CDR1 and CDR2 from the germline V gene are SGHDT and YYEEEE. The V and J ends lost 2 bases and 6 bases respectively, with 17 bases between them. CDR3 sequence (DNA): TGTGCCAGCAGCTTCCGGGGTGTGGGGTCCCCTGAAGCTTTCTTT. Protein: CASSFRGVGSPEAFF.

This clone was seen a single time. The chain employs TRBV7-9 and TRBJ2-7; D may be TRBD1 (5 bases). Germline V CDR1 and CDR2: SEHNR, FQNEAQ (reference sequence). The CDR3 consists of 14 residues. V was pared by 0 bases and J by 5 bases, with 11 bases between. CDR3 nucleotide sequence: TGTGCCAGCAGCTTAGCGGGGCGACCTCACGAGCAGTACTTC. It translates to CASSLAGRPHEQYF.

The rearrangement links TRBV7-8 to TRBJ2-3, with 14 nucleotides matching TRBD2. CDR1 SGHVS and CDR2 FQNEAQ come from the germline V gene. This CDR3 contains 19 residues. The J segment lost 0 bases and the V segment lost 8 bases, leaving 13 bases of the junction unmatched. This CDR3 is CASWDGTSGGSSSTDTQYF. The CDR3 region has the DNA TGTGCCAGCTGGGATGGGACTAGCGGGGGCAGCTCTAGCACAGATACGCAGTATTTT.

CDR3 protein: CASSLAGESTGELFF. CDR3 coding DNA: TGCGCCAGCAGCCTAGCGGGAGAGAGCACCGGGGAGCTGTTTTTT. The J gene is TRBJ2-2, the V gene TRBV4-1; 9 bases agree with TRBD2. J lost 4 bases, V lost 4 bases, and 4 bases had no gene match. Germline-derived CDR1 and CDR2 are MGHRA and YSYEKL. The CDR3 contains 15 residues.

The V gene is TRBV4-1, the J gene TRBJ1-4, with no clear D. Trimming removed 6 bases from V and 6 bases from J, with 5 bases in between. CDR3 length: 11 residues. Germline V gene lookup returns CDR1 MGHRA and CDR2 YSYEKL. Here the CDR3 DNA reads TGCGCCAGCAGGACTTATGAAAAACTGTTTTTT. Protein product: CASRTYEKLFF.

This chain joins TRBV6-1 and TRBJ2-2; D gene ambiguous. V dropped 5 bases and J dropped 1 base, with 11 bases sitting between them. Germline CDR1 is MNHNS and CDR2 is SASEGT. The CDR3 extends over 15 amino acids. The chain's CDR3 is CASSTQTRNTGELFF. The CDR3 bases are TGTGCCAGCAGTACCCAGACACGGAACACCGGGGAGCTGTTTTTT.

This chain links TRBV29-1 with TRBJ2-5; 14 bases line up with TRBD2. V shed 5 bases and J 2 bases; nucleotides not matched to a gene: 7. Germline CDR1 SQVTM, CDR2 ANQGSEA. This CDR3 has 16 amino acids. CDR3 region: CSVWTSGGSRQETQYF. Here the CDR3 DNA reads TGCAGCGTTTGGACTAGCGGGGGGTCGAGACAAGAGACCCAGTACTTC.

This clone was seen once. The rearrangement links TRBV6-1 to TRBJ1-1, with 9 positions matching TRBD1. V dropped 1 base and J dropped 4; count of bases not matched to a gene: 1. This CDR3 is built from 14 residues. In germline, CDR1 is MNHNS, CDR2 SASEGT. CDR3 sequence: CASSEGGQGTEAFF. The CDR3 nucleotides are TGTGCCAGCAGTGAAGGGGGACAGGGCACTGAAGCTTTCTTT.

V is TRBV28 and J is TRBJ1-5; D gene uncertain. Trimming shortened V by 5 bases and J by 6 bases, and 5 bases separated the two germline ends. The V gene's germline CDR1 is MDHEN and CDR2 SYDVKM. This CDR3 comprises 11 residues. DNA for the CDR3: TGTGCCAGCAGTGGGAGTCAGCCCCAGCATTTT. Translation gives CASSGSQPQHF.

The chain joins TRBV6-5 to TRBJ2-7, with D possibly called TRBD1 or TRBD2 (5 bases each). The V gene's germline CDR1 is MNHEY and CDR2 SVGAGI. There are 14 residues in the CDR3. V was cut by 2 bases and J by 4 bases, with 12 bases left in between. CDR3 sequence reads: CASSYTEGWYEQYF. DNA for the CDR3: TGTGCCAGCAGTTACACTGAGGGGTGGTACGAGCAGTACTTC.